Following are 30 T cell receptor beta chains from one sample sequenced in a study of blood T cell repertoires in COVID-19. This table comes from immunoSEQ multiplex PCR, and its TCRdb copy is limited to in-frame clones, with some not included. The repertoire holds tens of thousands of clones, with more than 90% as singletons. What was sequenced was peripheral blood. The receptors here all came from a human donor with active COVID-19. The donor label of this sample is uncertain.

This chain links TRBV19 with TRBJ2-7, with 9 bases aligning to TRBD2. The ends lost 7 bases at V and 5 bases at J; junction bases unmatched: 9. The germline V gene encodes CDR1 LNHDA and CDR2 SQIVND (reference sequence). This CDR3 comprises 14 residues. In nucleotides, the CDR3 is TGTGCCAGTAACTTGCGGGAGGGCGGAGACGAGCAGTACTTC. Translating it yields CASNLREGGDEQYF.

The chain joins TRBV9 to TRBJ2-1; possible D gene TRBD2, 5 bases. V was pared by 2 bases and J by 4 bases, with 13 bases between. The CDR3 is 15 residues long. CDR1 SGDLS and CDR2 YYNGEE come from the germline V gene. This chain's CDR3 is CASSVSSGVYNEQFF. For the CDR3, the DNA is TGTGCCAGCAGCGTTTCCAGCGGAGTATACAATGAGCAGTTCTTC.

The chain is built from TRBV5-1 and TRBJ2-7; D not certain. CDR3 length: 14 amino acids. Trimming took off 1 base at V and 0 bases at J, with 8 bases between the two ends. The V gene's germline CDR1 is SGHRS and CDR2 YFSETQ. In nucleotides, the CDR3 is TGCGCCAGCAGCTTGAGAACCAGCTCCTACGAGCAGTACTTC. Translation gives CASSLRTSSYEQYF.

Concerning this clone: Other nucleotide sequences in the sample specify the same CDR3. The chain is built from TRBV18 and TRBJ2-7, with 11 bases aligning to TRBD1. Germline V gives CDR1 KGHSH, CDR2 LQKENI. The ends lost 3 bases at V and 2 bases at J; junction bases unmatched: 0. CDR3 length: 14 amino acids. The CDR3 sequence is CASSPGQGAYEQYF. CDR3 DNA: TGTGCCAGCTCACCGGGACAGGGGGCCTACGAGCAGTACTTC. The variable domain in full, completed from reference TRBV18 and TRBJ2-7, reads NAGVMQNPRHLVRRRGQEARLRCSPMKGHSHVYWYRQLPEEGLKFMVYLQKENIIDESGMPKERFSAEFPKEGPSILRIQQVVRGDSAAYFCASSPGQGAYEQYFGPGTRLTVT.

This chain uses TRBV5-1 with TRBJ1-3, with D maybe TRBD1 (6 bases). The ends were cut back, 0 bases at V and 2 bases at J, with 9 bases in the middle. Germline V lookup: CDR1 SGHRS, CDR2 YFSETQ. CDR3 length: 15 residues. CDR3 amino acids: CASSLASGAGNTIYF. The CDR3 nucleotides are TGCGCCAGCAGCTTGGCCTCAGGGGCTGGAAACACCATATATTTT.

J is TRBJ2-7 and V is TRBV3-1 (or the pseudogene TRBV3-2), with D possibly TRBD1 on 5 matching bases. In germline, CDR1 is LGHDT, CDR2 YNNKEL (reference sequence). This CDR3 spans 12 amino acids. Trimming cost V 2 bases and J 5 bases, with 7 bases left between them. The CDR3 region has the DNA TGTGCCAGCAGCCAAACAGGTCACGAGCAGTACTTC. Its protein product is CASSQTGHEQYF.

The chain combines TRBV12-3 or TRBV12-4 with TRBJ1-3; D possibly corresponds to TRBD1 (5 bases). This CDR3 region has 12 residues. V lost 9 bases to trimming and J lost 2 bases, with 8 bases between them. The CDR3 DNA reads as TGTGCCAGTGACAGAGCTGGAAACACCATATATTTT. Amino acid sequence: CASDRAGNTIYF.

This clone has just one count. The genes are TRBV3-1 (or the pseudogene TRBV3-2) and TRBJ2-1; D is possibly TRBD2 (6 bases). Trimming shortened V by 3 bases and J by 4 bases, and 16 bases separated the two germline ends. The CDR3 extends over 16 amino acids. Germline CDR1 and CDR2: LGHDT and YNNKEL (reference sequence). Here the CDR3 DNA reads TGTGCCAGCAGCCAGAGAACTAGCAAGCCTTACAATGAGCAGTTCTTC. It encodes CASSQRTSKPYNEQFF.

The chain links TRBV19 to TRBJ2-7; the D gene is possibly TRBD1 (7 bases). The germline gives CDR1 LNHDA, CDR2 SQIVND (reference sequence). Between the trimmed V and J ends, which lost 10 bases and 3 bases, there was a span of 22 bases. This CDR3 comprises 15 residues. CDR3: CATRGTAALNYEQYF. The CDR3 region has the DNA TGTGCCACCCGCGGGACAGCCGCACTGAACTACGAGCAGTACTTC.

DNA of the CDR3: TGTGCCAGCAGTCCTTCTCGGCGCAGGGGCCTGAGCCCGCCGGGTGGCGACTATGGCTACACCTTC. It codes for CASSPSRRRGLSPPGGDYGYTF. The rearrangement links TRBV27 to TRBJ1-2, with a tentative D call TRBD1 (6 bases). V was cut by 5 bases and J by 3 bases, with 37 bases left in between. The CDR3 consists of 22 residues. Per germline, CDR1 MNHEY and CDR2 SMNVEV (reference sequence).

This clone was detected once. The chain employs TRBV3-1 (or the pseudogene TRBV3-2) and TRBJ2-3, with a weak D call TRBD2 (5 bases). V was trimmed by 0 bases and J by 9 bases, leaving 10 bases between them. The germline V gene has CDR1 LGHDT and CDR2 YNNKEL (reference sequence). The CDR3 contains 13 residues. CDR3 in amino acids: CASSQEPRGTQYF. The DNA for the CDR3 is TGTGCCAGCAGCCAAGAACCCCGAGGGACGCAGTATTTT.

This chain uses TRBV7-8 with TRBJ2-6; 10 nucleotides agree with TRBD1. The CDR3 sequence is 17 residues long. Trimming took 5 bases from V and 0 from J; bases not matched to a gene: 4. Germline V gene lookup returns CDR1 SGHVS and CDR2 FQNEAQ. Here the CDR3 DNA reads TGTGCCAGCAGCCCGGGACAGGGGACCTCTGGGGCCAACGTCCTGACTTTC. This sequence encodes CASSPGQGTSGANVLTF.

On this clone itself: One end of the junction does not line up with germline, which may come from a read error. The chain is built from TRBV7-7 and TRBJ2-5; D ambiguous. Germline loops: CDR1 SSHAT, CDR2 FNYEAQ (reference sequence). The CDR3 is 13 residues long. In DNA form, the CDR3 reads TGTGCTAGCAGCTTAGAGGTCGACGGGTCCCAGTACTTC. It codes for CASSLEVDGSQYF.

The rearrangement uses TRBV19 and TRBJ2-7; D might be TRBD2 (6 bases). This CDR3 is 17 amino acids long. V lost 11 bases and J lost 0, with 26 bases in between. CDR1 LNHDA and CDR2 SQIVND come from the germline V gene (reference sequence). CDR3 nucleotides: TGTGCCGGAGACGCGGGGCAGAACCCTTTATTCTCCTACGAGCAGTACTTC. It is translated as CAGDAGQNPLFSYEQYF.

The CDR3 DNA follows: TGTGCCAGCAGCCGTTTAGGGACTAGCGGGAGGAGTGAGGAGCTGTTTTTT. Its translation is CASSRLGTSGRSEELFF. V gene TRBV11-3 combines with J gene TRBJ2-2, with 15 bases fitting TRBD2. CDR1 is SGHNT, CDR2 YENEEA, per germline. The V segment lost 5 bases and the J segment 10 bases; nucleotides outside the gene matches: 11. The CDR3 contains 17 residues.

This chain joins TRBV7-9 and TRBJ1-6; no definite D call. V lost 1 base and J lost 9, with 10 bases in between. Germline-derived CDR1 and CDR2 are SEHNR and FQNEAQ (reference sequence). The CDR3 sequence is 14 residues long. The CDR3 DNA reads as TGTGCCAGCAGCTTAGGCGGTGTGGGTTCACCCCTCCACTTT. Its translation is CASSLGGVGSPLHF.

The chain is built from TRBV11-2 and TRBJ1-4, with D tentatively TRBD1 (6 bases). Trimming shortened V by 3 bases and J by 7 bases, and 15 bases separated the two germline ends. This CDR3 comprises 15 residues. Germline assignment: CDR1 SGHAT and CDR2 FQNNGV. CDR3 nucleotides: TGTGCCAGCAGCTTTGCCTCAGGGGAGGGTGAAAAACTGTTTTTT. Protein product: CASSFASGEGEKLFF.

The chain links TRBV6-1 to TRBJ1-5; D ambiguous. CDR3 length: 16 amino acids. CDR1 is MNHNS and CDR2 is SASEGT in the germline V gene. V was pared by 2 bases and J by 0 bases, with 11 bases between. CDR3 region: CASSEPAAYSNQPQHF. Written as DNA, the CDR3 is TGTGCCAGCAGTGAACCGGCGGCCTATAGCAATCAGCCCCAGCATTTT.

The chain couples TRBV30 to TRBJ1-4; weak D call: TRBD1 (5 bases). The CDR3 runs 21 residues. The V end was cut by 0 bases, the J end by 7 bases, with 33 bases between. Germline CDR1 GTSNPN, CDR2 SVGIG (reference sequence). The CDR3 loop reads CAWSVMQGPLTSNTYGEKLFF. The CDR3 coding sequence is TGTGCCTGGAGTGTAATGCAGGGCCCCCTTACCTCAAATACTTACGGTGAAAAACTGTTTTTT.

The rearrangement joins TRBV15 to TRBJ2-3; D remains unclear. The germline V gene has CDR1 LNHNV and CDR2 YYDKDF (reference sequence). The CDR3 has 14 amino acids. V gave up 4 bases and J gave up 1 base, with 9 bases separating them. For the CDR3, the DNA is TGTGCCACCAGCATGGAGTACGGCACAGATACGCAGTATTTT. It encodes CATSMEYGTDTQYF.

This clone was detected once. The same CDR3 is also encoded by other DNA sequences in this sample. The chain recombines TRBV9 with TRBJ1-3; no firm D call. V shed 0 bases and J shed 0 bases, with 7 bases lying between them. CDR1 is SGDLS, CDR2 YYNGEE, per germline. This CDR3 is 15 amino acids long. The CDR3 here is CASSVAVNSGNTIYF. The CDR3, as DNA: TGTGCCAGCAGCGTAGCTGTTAACTCTGGAAACACCATATATTTT.

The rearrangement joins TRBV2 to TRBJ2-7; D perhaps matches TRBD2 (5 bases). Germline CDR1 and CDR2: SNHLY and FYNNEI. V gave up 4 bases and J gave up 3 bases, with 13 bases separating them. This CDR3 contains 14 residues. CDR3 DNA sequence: TGTGCCAGCAGTGTCAGCGGACCTAACTACGAGCAGTACTTC. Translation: CASSVSGPNYEQYF.

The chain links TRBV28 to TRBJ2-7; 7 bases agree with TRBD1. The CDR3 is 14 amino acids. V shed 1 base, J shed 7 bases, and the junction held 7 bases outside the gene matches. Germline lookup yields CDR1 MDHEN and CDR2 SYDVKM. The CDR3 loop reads CASSLSATGREQYF. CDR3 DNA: TGTGCCAGCAGTTTATCCGCGACAGGGCGGGAGCAGTACTTC.

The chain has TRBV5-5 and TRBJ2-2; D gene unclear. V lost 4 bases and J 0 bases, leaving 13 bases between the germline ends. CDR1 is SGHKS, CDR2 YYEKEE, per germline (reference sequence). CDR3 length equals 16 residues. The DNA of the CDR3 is TGTGCCAGCAGCCGGATGACACCTTCGAACACCGGGGAGCTGTTTTTT. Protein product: CASSRMTPSNTGELFF.

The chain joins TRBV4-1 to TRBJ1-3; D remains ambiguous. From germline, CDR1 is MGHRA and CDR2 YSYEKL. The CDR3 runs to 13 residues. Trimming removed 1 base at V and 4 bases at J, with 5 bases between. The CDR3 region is CASSQGLGNTIYF. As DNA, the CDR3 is TGCGCCAGCAGCCAAGGTCTGGGAAACACCATATATTTT.

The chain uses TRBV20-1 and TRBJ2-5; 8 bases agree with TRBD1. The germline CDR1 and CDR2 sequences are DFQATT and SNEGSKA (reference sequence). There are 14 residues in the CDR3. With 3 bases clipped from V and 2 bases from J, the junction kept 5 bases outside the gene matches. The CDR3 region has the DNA TGCAGTGCTAGTTACAGGGGGGATCAAGAGACCCAGTACTTC. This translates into CSASYRGDQETQYF.

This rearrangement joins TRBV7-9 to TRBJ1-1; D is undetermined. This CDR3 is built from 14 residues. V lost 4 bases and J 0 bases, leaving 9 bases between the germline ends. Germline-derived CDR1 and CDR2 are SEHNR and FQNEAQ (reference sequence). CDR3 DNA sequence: TGTGCCAGCAGCTCGGGTTTTATGAACACTGAAGCTTTCTTT. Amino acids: CASSSGFMNTEAFF.

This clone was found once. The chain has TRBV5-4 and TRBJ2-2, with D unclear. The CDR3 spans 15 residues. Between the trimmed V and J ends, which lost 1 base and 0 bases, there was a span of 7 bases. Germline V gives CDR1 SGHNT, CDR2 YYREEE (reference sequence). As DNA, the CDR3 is TGTGCCAGCAGCTTGTTATTAGCGAACACCGGGGAGCTGTTTTTT. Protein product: CASSLLLANTGELFF.

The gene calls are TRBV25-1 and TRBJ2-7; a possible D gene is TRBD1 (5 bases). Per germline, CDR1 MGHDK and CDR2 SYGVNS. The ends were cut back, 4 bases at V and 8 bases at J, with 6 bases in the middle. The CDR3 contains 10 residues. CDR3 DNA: TGTGCCAGCAGTGCAGGGAAGCAGTACTTC. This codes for CASSAGKQYF.

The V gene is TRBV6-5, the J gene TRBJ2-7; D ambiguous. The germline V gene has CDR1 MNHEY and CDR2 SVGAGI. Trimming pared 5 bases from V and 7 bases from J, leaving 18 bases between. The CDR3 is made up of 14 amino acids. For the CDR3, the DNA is TGTGCCAGCAGTCGCAGTATAGGTGAGAGGGAGCAGTACTTC. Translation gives CASSRSIGEREQYF.